The 18 T cell receptor beta chains reported below all come from one sample, sequenced in a study of blood T cell repertoires in COVID-19. Method: immunoSEQ multiplex PCR; TCRdb's copy keeps in-frame clones and lacks some. The sample holds 330,000 or so clones, more than 75% seen once. Sequencing was done on a sample of PBMCs or T cells enriched from blood (not recorded which). The receptors stem from a young woman who had recovered from COVID-19.

This chain joins TRBV19 and TRBJ2-3; weak D call: TRBD2 (6 bases). Germline V lookup: CDR1 LNHDA, CDR2 SQIVND (reference sequence). The CDR3 loop spans 16 amino acids. V was clipped by 7 bases and J by 6 bases, with 23 bases between them. The chain's CDR3 is CASTPAAGIDSDTQYF. CDR3 nucleotides: TGTGCCAGTACCCCGGCAGCGGGTATAGATTCGGATACGCAGTATTTT. Supplemented by reference TRBV19 and TRBJ2-3, the full variable domain reads DGGITQSPKYLFRKEGQNVTLSCEQNLNHDAMYWYRQDPGQGLRLIYYSQIVNDFQKGDIAEGYSVSREKKESFPLTVTSAQKNPTAFYLCASTPAAGIDSDTQYFGPGTRLTVL.

The rearrangement links TRBV20-1 to TRBJ2-1; D is uncertain. Trimming took 3 bases from V and 4 from J, leaving 13 bases between them. The germline CDR1 and CDR2 sequences are DFQATT and SNEGSKA (reference sequence). CDR3 size: 14 residues. CDR3 sequence reads: CSASSLDTYNEQFF. DNA for the CDR3: TGCAGTGCTAGTTCCCTAGATACGTACAATGAGCAGTTCTTC.

In its sample, this clone was seen once. This rearrangement joins TRBV19 to TRBJ1-2; D is unresolved. This CDR3 has 14 amino acids. Trimming shortened V by 4 bases and J by 2 bases, and 11 bases separated the two germline ends. Germline V gene sequence: CDR1 LNHDA, CDR2 SQIVND (reference sequence). CDR3 region: CASSTEQVNYGYTF. The CDR3 bases are TGTGCCAGTAGTACCGAGCAGGTGAACTATGGCTACACCTTC.

The chain employs TRBV29-1 and TRBJ1-4; no definite D call. The CDR3 sequence is 10 residues long. With 6 bases removed from V and 7 bases from J, the gap between germline ends came to 6 bases. Germline-derived CDR1 and CDR2 are SQVTM and ANQGSEA. The CDR3: CSVSGEKLFF. Written as DNA, the CDR3 is TGCAGCGTCTCAGGTGAAAAACTGTTTTTT.

The CDR3 DNA reads TGTGCCAGCACCTTACAGGGATACTATGGCTACACCTTC. This encodes CASTLQGYYGYTF. The gene calls are TRBV28 and TRBJ1-2; D is possibly TRBD1 (6 bases). The CDR3 covers 13 residues. Germline V gene sequence: CDR1 MDHEN, CDR2 SYDVKM. Trimming pared 7 bases from V and 3 bases from J, leaving 12 bases between.

This chain joins TRBV28 and TRBJ2-3, with D unresolved. CDR3 length: 12 amino acids. Germline CDR1 reads MDHEN; CDR2 reads SYDVKM. Deletions cut 6 bases from V and 2 bases from J, with 6 bases between. The CDR3 here is CASSPSTDTQYF. Written as DNA, the CDR3 is TGTGCCAGCAGCCCGTCCACAGATACGCAGTATTTT.

The chain links TRBV6-5 to TRBJ1-1; D is unclear. Germline V gene lookup returns CDR1 MNHEY and CDR2 SVGAGI. The CDR3 runs to 14 residues. V shed 7 bases and J shed 1 base, with 13 bases lying between them. CDR3 sequence: CASTGGLENTEAFF. The CDR3 DNA reads TGTGCCAGCACAGGAGGGCTTGAGAACACTGAAGCTTTCTTT.

This sequence joins TRBV2 and TRBJ2-7; D unresolved. Trimming stripped 4 bases from V and 2 bases from J, with 12 bases between. The CDR3 is 14 amino acids. Germline lookup yields CDR1 SNHLY and CDR2 FYNNEI. This CDR3 is CASSAARPTYEQYF. The DNA of the CDR3 is TGTGCCAGCAGTGCGGCCAGGCCCACCTACGAGCAGTACTTC.

The gene calls are TRBV5-1 and TRBJ1-1, with 7 bases identical to TRBD1. Trimming at V came to 0 bases and at J to 3 bases, leaving 8 bases not matched to a gene. The CDR3 loop spans 16 amino acids. Germline CDR1 is SGHRS and CDR2 is YFSETQ. DNA of the CDR3: TGCGCCAGCAGCTTGGGACAGGGTTCTACGGACACTGAAGCTTTCTTT. Translated, it gives CASSLGQGSTDTEAFF.

This rearrangement joins TRBV27 to TRBJ2-2; 14 positions agree with TRBD2. V trimming: 4 bases; J trimming: 0 bases; junction bases outside the gene matches: 7. Germline values: CDR1 MNHEY, CDR2 SMNVEV (reference sequence). This CDR3 is built from 19 residues. This CDR3 is CASSSPRLAGGPNTGELFF. The CDR3 DNA reads as TGTGCCAGCAGTTCCCCGAGACTAGCGGGAGGGCCGAACACCGGGGAGCTGTTTTTT.

The rearrangement joins TRBV30 to TRBJ1-2; TRBD1 might be the D (6 bases). The germline gives CDR1 GTSNPN, CDR2 SVGIG (reference sequence). Trimming stripped 3 bases from V and 0 bases from J, with 20 bases between. The CDR3 is 17 amino acids. The CDR3 nucleotides are TGTGCCTGGAGCGCCTTCTCAGGGGCCGCACCTAACTATGGCTACACCTTC. Translating it yields CAWSAFSGAAPNYGYTF.

The chain couples TRBV11-2 to TRBJ1-1; 7 nucleotides line up with TRBD1. Germline V gene sequence: CDR1 SGHAT, CDR2 FQNNGV. The CDR3 extends over 14 amino acids. J lost 3 bases, V lost 4 bases, and 5 bases had no gene match. The CDR3 DNA sequence: TGTGCCAGCAGCTCACGACAGGGCTACACTGAAGCTTTCTTT. Protein sequence: CASSSRQGYTEAFF.

The rearrangement links TRBV7-8 to TRBJ2-3; 10 bases map to TRBD2. This CDR3 comprises 15 residues. Germline V gene sequence: CDR1 SGHVS, CDR2 FQNEAQ. J gave up 5 bases and V 6 bases, and 8 bases lay outside the gene matches. The CDR3 loop is CASRPLAGVKDTQYF. CDR3 nucleotide sequence: TGTGCCAGCAGGCCTCTAGCGGGAGTCAAAGATACGCAGTATTTT. The full variable domain, completed using reference TRBV7-8 and TRBJ2-3, is GAGVSQSPRYKVAKRGQDVALRCDPISGHVSLFWYQQALGQGPEFLTYFQNEAQLDKSGLPSDRFFAERPEGSVSTLKIQRTQQEDSAVYLCASRPLAGVKDTQYFGPGTRLTVL.

The rearrangement links TRBV12-3 or TRBV12-4 to TRBJ2-1, with D unresolved. This CDR3 region has 13 residues. V shed 4 bases and J shed 4 bases, with 8 bases lying between them. DNA of the CDR3: TGTGCCAGCAGTTATGTCCCGTACAATGAGCAGTTCTTC. Protein sequence: CASSYVPYNEQFF.

The chain has TRBV4-1 and TRBJ1-5; D gene uncertain. The length of the CDR3 is 14 residues. Germline V gene lookup returns CDR1 MGHRA and CDR2 YSYEKL. V lost 2 bases and J 4 bases, leaving 9 bases between the germline ends. The CDR3 DNA sequence: TGCGCCAGCAGCCAACGCGACGGGAATCAGCCCCAGCATTTT. Translation: CASSQRDGNQPQHF.

The DNA for the CDR3 is TGCGCCAGCAGAATGTCAGGGGATAGCAATCAGCCCCAGCATTTT. It encodes CASRMSGDSNQPQHF. The V call is TRBV10-2, the J call TRBJ1-5; tentatively, D is TRBD1 (6 bases). The germline CDR1 and CDR2 sequences are WSHSY and SAAADI. This CDR3 is built from 15 residues. V lost 6 bases and J 0 bases, leaving 12 bases between the germline ends.

This clone turned up a few times. The gene calls are TRBV7-3 and TRBJ1-5; TRBD1 agrees at 7 bases. The V gene end was trimmed by 4 bases and the J gene end by 5 bases; junction bases not matched to a gene: 11. CDR1 SGHTA and CDR2 FQGTGA come from the germline V gene. The CDR3 loop spans 16 amino acids. As DNA, the CDR3 is TGTGCCAGCAGCTCCCGGGACAGCCCAGGAGATCAGCCCCAGCATTTT. It codes for CASSSRDSPGDQPQHF.

The chain recombines TRBV3-1 (or the pseudogene TRBV3-2) with TRBJ2-1; unclear D gene. CDR1 LGHDT and CDR2 YNNKEL come from the germline V gene (reference sequence). The CDR3 sequence is 14 residues long. The V and J ends lost 0 bases and 10 bases respectively, with 13 bases between them. CDR3 nucleotides: TGTGCCAGCAGCCAAGAGGATGGAAGCAGGGAGCAGTTCTTC. It yields the protein CASSQEDGSREQFF.